In this sample, the clone carrying this TCR beta chain turned up many times. The sample is drawn from a study of tumor-infiltrating lymphocytes in primary liver carcinoma. Study as a whole: The patients, men and women alike, were aged 30 to 69 years.

V was cut by 5 bases and J by 4 bases, with 18 bases left in between. Germline CDR1 and CDR2: MNHNY and SVGAGI (reference sequence). The CDR3 loop spans 15 amino acids. Synthesis of TCR beta cDNA was carried out from 500 ng total RNA with a constant-region primer. Investigators got TCR beta libraries out of three nested multiplex PCR rounds, done with slightly modified ARM-PCR. Rounds one and two of PCR, each of roughly 11 cycles, were primed with TRBV1-TRBV30 forward primers and a C-beta reverse primer. TCRdb re-derived calls from the multiplex PCR reads in MiXCR, one entry per CDR3 protein. The data show some 87,000 distinct CDR3 sequences, with around 68% seen just once and more than 25% held by the top ten. Each 20-30 mg portion of unsorted bulk tissue served as the source for co-extraction of RNA and DNA. Chronic HBV infection was present, with no prior treatment.

The sequenced sample was tumor-adjacent normal liver tissue. This chain links TRBV6-6 with TRBJ2-7, with TRBD1 as a possible D gene (6 bases). This clonotype was obtained from a man aged 35 to 55 with primary liver carcinoma and hepatitis B virus infection. CDR3 sequence reads: CASSGGHTGHYEQYF. The CDR3 coding sequence is TGTGCCAGCAGTGGGGGACACACAGGGCATTACGAGCAGTACTTC.